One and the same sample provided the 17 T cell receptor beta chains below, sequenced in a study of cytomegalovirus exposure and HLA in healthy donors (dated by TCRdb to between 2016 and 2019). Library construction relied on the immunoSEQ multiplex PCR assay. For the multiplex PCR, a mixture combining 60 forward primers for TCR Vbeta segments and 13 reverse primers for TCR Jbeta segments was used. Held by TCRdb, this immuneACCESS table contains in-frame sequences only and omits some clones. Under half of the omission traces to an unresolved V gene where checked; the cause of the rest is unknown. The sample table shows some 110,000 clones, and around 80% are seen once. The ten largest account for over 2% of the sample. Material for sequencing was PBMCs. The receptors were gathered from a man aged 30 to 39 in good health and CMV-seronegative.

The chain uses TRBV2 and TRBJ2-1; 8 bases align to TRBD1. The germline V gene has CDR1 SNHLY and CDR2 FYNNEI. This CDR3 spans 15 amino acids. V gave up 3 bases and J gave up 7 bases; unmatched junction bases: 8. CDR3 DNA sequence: TGTGCCAGCAGTGAGCAGGGGGCTGAATCTAATGAGCAGTTCTTC. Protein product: CASSEQGAESNEQFF.

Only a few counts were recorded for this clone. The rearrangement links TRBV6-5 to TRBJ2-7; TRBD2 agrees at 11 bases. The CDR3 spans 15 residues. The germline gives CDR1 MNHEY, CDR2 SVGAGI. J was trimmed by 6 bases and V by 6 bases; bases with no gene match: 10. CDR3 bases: TGTGCCAGCAGCCCTACTAGCGGGAGACTAAGCGAGCAGTACTTC. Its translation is CASSPTSGRLSEQYF.

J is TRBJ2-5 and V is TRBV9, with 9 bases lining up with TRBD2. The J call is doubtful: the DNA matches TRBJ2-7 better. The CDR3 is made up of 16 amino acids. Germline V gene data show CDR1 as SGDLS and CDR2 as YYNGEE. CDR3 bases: TGTGCCAGCGGCCGAGGATCTAGCGGGAACCCCTACGAGCAGTACTTC. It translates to CASGRGSSGNPYEQYF.

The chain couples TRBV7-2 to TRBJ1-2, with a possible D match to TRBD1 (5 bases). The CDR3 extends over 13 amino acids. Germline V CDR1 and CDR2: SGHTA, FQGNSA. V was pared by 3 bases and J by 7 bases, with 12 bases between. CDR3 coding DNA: TGTGCCAGCAGCTTTTTAGGGGTTGGTGGCTACACCTTC. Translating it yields CASSFLGVGGYTF.

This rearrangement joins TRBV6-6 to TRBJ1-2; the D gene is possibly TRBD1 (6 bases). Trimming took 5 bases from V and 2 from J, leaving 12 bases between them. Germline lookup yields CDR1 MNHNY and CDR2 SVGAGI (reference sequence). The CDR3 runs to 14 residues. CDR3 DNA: TGTGCCAGCAGTCCACAGGGTGTCAACTATGGCTACACCTTC. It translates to CASSPQGVNYGYTF.

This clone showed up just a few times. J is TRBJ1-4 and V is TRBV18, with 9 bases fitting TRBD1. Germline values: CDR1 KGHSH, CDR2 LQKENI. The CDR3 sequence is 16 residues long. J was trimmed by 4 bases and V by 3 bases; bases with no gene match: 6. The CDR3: CASSPNSGQGNEKLFF. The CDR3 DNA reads TGTGCCAGCTCACCTAATTCGGGACAGGGTAATGAAAAACTGTTTTTT. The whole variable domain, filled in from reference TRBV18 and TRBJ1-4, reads NAGVMQNPRHLVRRRGQEARLRCSPMKGHSHVYWYRQLPEEGLKFMVYLQKENIIDESGMPKERFSAEFPKEGPSILRIQQVVRGDSAAYFCASSPNSGQGNEKLFFGSGTQLSVL.

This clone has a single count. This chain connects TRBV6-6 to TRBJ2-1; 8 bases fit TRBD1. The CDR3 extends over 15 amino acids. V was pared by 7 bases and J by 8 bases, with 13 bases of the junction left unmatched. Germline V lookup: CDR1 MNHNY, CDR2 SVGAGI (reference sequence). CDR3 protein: CASTRRAGGGDEQFF. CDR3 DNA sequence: TGTGCCAGCACCCGACGGGCAGGGGGCGGGGATGAGCAGTTCTTC.

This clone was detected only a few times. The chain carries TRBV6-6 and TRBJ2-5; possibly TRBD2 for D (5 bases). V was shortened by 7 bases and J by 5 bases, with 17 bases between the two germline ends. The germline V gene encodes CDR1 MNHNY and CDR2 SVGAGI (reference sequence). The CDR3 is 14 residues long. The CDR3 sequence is CASKTSGGLETQYF. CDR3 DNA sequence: TGTGCCAGCAAAACAAGCGGAGGTTTGGAGACCCAGTACTTC.

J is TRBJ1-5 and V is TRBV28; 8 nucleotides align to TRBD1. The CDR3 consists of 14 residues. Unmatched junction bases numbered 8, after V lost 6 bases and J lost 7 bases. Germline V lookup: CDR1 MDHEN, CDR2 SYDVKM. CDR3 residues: CASRSTGGVQPQHF. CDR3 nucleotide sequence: TGTGCCAGCAGATCTACAGGGGGGGTACAGCCCCAGCATTTT.

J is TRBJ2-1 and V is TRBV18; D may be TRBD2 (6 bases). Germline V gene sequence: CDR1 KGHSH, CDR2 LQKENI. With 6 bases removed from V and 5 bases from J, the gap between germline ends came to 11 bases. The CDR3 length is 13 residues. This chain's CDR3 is CASSSGENNEQFF. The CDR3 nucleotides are TGTGCCAGCTCGTCGGGGGAGAACAATGAGCAGTTCTTC.

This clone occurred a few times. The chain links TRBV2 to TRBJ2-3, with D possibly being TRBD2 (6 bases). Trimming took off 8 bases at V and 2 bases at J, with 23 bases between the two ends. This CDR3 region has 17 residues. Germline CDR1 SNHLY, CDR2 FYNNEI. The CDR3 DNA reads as TGTGCCAGCCGATTGGGTGCTAGCGTAGGGATCACAGATACGCAGTATTTT. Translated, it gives CASRLGASVGITDTQYF.

The CDR3 nucleotides read TGTGCCAGCAGTCCCCCCCTAGGGGAGGCGGAGACCCAGTACTTC. Protein: CASSPPLGEAETQYF. The chain is built from TRBV2 and TRBJ2-5; weak D call: TRBD2 (6 bases). The CDR3 extends over 15 amino acids. From germline, CDR1 is SNHLY and CDR2 FYNNEI. The ends were cut back, 5 bases at V and 5 bases at J, with 18 bases in the middle.

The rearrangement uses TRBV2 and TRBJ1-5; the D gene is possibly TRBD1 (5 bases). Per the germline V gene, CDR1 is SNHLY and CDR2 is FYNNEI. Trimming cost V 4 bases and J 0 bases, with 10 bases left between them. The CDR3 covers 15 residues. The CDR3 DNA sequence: TGTGCCAGCAGTGGACAGTCGTATAGCAATCAGCCCCAGCATTTT. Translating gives CASSGQSYSNQPQHF. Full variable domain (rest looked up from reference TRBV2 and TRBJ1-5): EPEVTQTPSHQVTQMGQEVILRCVPISNHLYFYWYRQILGQKVEFLVSFYNNEISEKSEIFDDQFSVERPDGSNFTLKIRSTKLEDSAMYFCASSGQSYSNQPQHFGDGTRLSIL.

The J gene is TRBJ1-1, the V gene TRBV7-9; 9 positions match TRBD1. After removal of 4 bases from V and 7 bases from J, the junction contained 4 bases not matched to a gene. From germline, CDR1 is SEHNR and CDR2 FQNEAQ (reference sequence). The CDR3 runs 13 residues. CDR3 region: CASSSQGAGEAFF. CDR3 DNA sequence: TGTGCCAGCAGCTCACAGGGGGCCGGTGAAGCTTTCTTT.

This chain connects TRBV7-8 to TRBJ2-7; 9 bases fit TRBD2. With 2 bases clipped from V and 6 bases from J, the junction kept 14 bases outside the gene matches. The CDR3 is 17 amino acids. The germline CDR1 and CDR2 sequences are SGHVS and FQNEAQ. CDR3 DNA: TGTGCCAGCAGCTTATGGGGTAGCGGGAGTCAAAGGGGCGAGCAGTACTTC. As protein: CASSLWGSGSQRGEQYF.

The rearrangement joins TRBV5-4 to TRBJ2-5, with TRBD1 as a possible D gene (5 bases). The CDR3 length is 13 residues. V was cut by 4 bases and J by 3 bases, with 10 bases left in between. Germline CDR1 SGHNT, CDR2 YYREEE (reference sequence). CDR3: CASSHDREETQYF. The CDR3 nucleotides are TGTGCCAGCAGCCACGACAGAGAAGAGACCCAGTACTTC. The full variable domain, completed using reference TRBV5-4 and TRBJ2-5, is ETGVTQSPTHLIKTRGQQVTLRCSSQSGHNTVSWYQQALGQGPQFIFQYYREEENGRGNFPPRFSGLQFPNYSSELNVNALELDDSALYLCASSHDREETQYFGPGTRLLVL.

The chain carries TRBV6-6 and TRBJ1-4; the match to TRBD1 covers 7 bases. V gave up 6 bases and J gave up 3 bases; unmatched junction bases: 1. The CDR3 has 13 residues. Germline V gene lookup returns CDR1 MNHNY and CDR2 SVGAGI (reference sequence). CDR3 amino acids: CASRGQPNEKLFF. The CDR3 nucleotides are TGTGCCAGCAGGGGACAGCCTAATGAAAAACTGTTTTTT.